One sample yielded the 21 T cell receptor beta chains listed below, sequenced in a study of blood T cells in healthy people across ages (dated by TCRdb to about 2015). Preparation of the library involved 5' RACE. The listed sequencing device is Illumina HiSeq 2500. The second PCR ran for about 7 to 11 cycles and used a J-beta primer mix along with a sample-barcoded 5' primer. TCRdb's own reprocessing of the public reads used fastp at Q25 and MiXCR and kept productive beta chains. CDR3 protein duplicates are merged, each entry listing the most common genes and DNA. The sample profile shows approximately 360,000 distinct CDR3 sequences; about 49% of them were found once. Under 65% of the sample lies in the top ten. Sequenced input: blood. These receptor sequences come from a man aged 60-69 years in good health.

This clonotype has only a few counts. V gene TRBV12-3 or TRBV12-4 combines with J gene TRBJ1-2, with 7 nucleotides matching TRBD1. After removal of 5 bases from V and 3 bases from J, the junction contained 12 bases not matched to a gene. The CDR3 loop spans 16 amino acids. DNA of the CDR3: TGTGCCAGCAGTCTATGGACAGGTGTGGTTCACTATGGCTACACCTTC. Translation gives CASSLWTGVVHYGYTF.

J is TRBJ2-5 and V is TRBV6-5; D is undetermined. The end of the DNA is better explained by TRBJ2-7, so the J call may be wrong. CDR1 MNHEY and CDR2 SVGAGI come from the germline V gene. CDR3 size: 13 residues. DNA for the CDR3: TGTGCCAGCAGTTCTGCAGCAACCTACGAGCAGTACTTC. This codes for CASSSAATYEQYF.

The sample holds a few counts of this clonotype. V gene TRBV7-2 combines with J gene TRBJ2-1, with TRBD2 matching 10 bases. The CDR3 length is 17 residues. Germline values: CDR1 SGHTA, CDR2 FQGNSA. V lost 1 base and J lost 7; bases outside the gene matches: 10. CDR3 region: CASSLVSASGSQNEQFF. CDR3 coding DNA: TGTGCCAGCAGCTTAGTTTCGGCTAGCGGGAGTCAGAATGAGCAGTTCTTC.

The rearrangement links TRBV29-1 to TRBJ2-2; TRBD1 matches 8 bases. Germline V lookup: CDR1 SQVTM, CDR2 ANQGSEA. The CDR3 is made up of 13 amino acids. With 6 bases clipped from V and 6 bases from J, the junction kept 6 bases outside the gene matches. The CDR3 DNA reads as TGCAGCGTAGACAGGGGTGCGGCCGGGGAGCTGTTTTTT. This encodes CSVDRGAAGELFF.

This rearrangement joins TRBV7-6 to TRBJ2-1; 7 nucleotides align to TRBD1. Trimming cost V 0 bases and J 6 bases; bases outside gene matches: 2. In germline, CDR1 is SGHVS, CDR2 FNYEAQ. This CDR3 region has 14 residues. The CDR3 reads CASSLAGQTNEQFF. CDR3 in DNA: TGTGCCAGCAGCTTAGCGGGACAGACCAATGAGCAGTTCTTC.

This chain uses TRBV6-1 with TRBJ1-1; TRBD1 aligns across 7 bases. V was clipped by 5 bases and J by 5 bases; unmatched bases: 8. Germline values: CDR1 MNHNS, CDR2 SASEGT. The CDR3 extends over 14 amino acids. The CDR3 DNA reads as TGTGCCAGCAGTAACGGGGGCAGGGGGACTGAAGCTTTCTTT. This encodes CASSNGGRGTEAFF.

V and J are TRBV29-1 and TRBJ2-1; TRBD2 matches at 9 bases. J gave up 10 bases and V 5 bases, and 3 bases lay outside the gene matches. In germline, CDR1 is SQVTM, CDR2 ANQGSEA. The CDR3 totals 11 residues. CDR3 sequence: CSVSLAGEQFF. The DNA of the CDR3 is TGCAGCGTTTCGCTAGCGGGGGAGCAGTTCTTC.

The chain carries TRBV6-2 or TRBV6-3 and TRBJ2-1; weak D call: TRBD2 (6 bases). The CDR3 is 15 amino acids. Germline-derived CDR1 and CDR2 are MNHEY and SVGEGT. V was pared by 8 bases and J by 2 bases, with 16 bases between. The CDR3 DNA is TGTGCCAGCCTGACTAGTTCGGGAACCTACAATGAGCAGTTCTTC. It translates to CASLTSSGTYNEQFF.

The rearrangement links TRBV20-1 to TRBJ1-2; D possibly corresponds to TRBD1 (5 bases). With 6 bases removed from V and 0 bases from J, the gap between germline ends came to 11 bases. The CDR3 extends over 13 amino acids. CDR1 is DFQATT and CDR2 is SNEGSKA in the germline V gene (reference sequence). For the CDR3, the DNA is TGCAGTGCCCCTGAGACAGCTAACTATGGCTACACCTTC. Residues: CSAPETANYGYTF.

The CDR3 DNA sequence: TGTGCCAGCAGCCAAGAATTTGGGGGTTCCTGGGAGCAGTACTTC. The encoded protein is CASSQEFGGSWEQYF. V usage is TRBV3-1 and J usage is TRBJ2-4; D is tentatively TRBD1 or TRBD2 (5 bases each). V was clipped by 0 bases and J by 13 bases, with 19 bases between them. In germline, CDR1 is LGHDT, CDR2 YNNKEL (reference sequence). CDR3 size: 15 residues.

The chain is built from TRBV23-1 and TRBJ2-3; D is unclear. TRBV23-1 is an ORF; its function is uncertain. The V end was cut by 0 bases, the J end by 2 bases, with 24 bases between. The CDR3 is made up of 20 amino acids. CDR3 DNA: TGCGCCAGCAGTCAATCCGGACGGCGCTTTCCCAATATAATCACAGATACGCAGTATTTT. Translating gives CASSQSGRRFPNIITDTQYF.

The rearrangement uses TRBV7-2 and TRBJ2-1; TRBD1 matches at 12 bases. The end of the DNA aligns better with TRBJ2-7, so the J call may be wrong. Germline CDR1 SGHTA, CDR2 FQGNSA. The CDR3 spans 15 residues. CDR3 loop: CASSSLPGQGAQQYF. CDR3 sequence (DNA): TGTGCCAGCAGCTCTCTTCCGGGACAGGGGGCACAGCAGTACTTC.

Details on this clonotype: The junction differs from germline at one of its ends, possibly a read error. V and J are TRBV7-2 and TRBJ2-1; no clear D gene. CDR3 length: 12 residues. CDR1 and CDR2 (germline): SGHTA, FQGNSA. In DNA form, the CDR3 reads TGTGCCTGCAGCTTTTCCGTGGGTGAGCAGTTCTTC. Its protein product is CACSFSVGEQFF.

This sequence joins TRBV29-1 and TRBJ2-2; D may be TRBD1 (5 bases). The CDR3 is made up of 14 amino acids. Germline loops: CDR1 SQVTM, CDR2 ANQGSEA. Trimming took off 6 bases at V and 0 bases at J, with 11 bases between the two ends. The CDR3 loop reads CSVRQQTNTGELFF. Here the CDR3 DNA reads TGCAGCGTCCGACAGCAAACGAACACCGGGGAGCTGTTTTTT.

The rearrangement uses TRBV6-5 and TRBJ1-2, with 8 bases fitting TRBD1. The CDR3 is 14 amino acids. J lost 8 bases, V lost 6 bases, and 11 bases had no gene match. CDR1 is MNHEY, CDR2 SVGAGI, per germline. The CDR3 sequence is CASRPAGQDQGYTF. The CDR3 coding sequence is TGTGCCAGCAGACCCGCGGGACAGGATCAGGGCTACACCTTC.

This chain joins TRBV20-1 and TRBJ1-5; D possibly corresponds to TRBD1 (5 bases). This CDR3 comprises 14 residues. Germline V lookup: CDR1 DFQATT, CDR2 SNEGSKA (reference sequence). Between the trimmed V and J ends, which lost 1 base and 6 bases, there was a span of 13 bases. The CDR3 reads CSARGVFQGQPQHF. The CDR3 DNA reads as TGCAGTGCTAGAGGAGTTTTTCAGGGTCAGCCCCAGCATTTT.

This chain links TRBV6-5 with TRBJ1-6; D gene ambiguous. This CDR3 is 14 amino acids long. Germline CDR1 is MNHEY and CDR2 is SVGAGI. The germline V and J ends were trimmed by 2 bases and 9 bases, with 11 bases remaining between them. The CDR3 sequence is CASSYTIETSPLHF. CDR3 bases: TGTGCCAGCAGTTACACCATCGAAACTTCACCCCTCCACTTT.

The genes are TRBV28 and TRBJ1-2, with D unclear. The CDR3 runs to 11 residues. Germline CDR1 and CDR2: MDHEN and SYDVKM. With 10 bases removed from V and 4 bases from J, the gap between germline ends came to 10 bases. CDR3 protein: CAILLGYGYTF. The CDR3, as DNA: TGTGCCATACTTCTCGGCTATGGCTACACCTTC.

The gene calls are TRBV5-4 and TRBJ1-2; D ambiguous. The germline V gene has CDR1 SGHNT and CDR2 YYREEE (reference sequence). Trimming pared 0 bases from V and 3 bases from J, leaving 12 bases between. The length of the CDR3 is 15 residues. The CDR3 here is CASSLVGESDYGYTF. In DNA, the CDR3 is TGTGCCAGCAGCTTGGTTGGGGAATCCGACTATGGCTACACCTTC.

This clonotype was detected once. V is TRBV2 and J is TRBJ2-2, with D hard to call. This CDR3 has 15 amino acids. V was pared by 4 bases and J by 0 bases, with 9 bases between. Germline V CDR1 and CDR2: SNHLY, FYNNEI. This chain's CDR3 is CASSARASNTGELFF. CDR3 nucleotide sequence: TGTGCCAGCAGTGCCCGGGCCTCGAACACCGGGGAGCTGTTTTTT.

This clonotype occurred many times. J is TRBJ2-1 and V is TRBV29-1; TRBD2 might be the D (6 bases). The CDR3 is 10 residues long. Germline values: CDR1 SQVTM, CDR2 ANQGSEA. The V and J ends lost 5 bases and 12 bases respectively, with 11 bases between them. The CDR3, as DNA: TGCAGCGTTTTGACCGGGGGGCAGTTCTTC. Translation: CSVLTGGQFF.